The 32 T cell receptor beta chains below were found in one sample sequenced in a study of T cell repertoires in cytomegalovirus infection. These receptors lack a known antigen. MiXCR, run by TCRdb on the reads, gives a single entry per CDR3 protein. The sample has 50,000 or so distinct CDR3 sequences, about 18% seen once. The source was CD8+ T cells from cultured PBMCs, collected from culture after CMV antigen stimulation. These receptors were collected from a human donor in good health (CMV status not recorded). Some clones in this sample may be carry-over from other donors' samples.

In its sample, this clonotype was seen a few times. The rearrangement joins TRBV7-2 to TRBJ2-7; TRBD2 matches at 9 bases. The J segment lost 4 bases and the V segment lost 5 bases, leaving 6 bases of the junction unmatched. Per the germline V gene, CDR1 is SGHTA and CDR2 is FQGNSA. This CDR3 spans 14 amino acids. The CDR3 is CASSLGRGGYEQYF. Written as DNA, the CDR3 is TGTGCCAGCAGCCTGGGGCGGGGGGGGTACGAGCAGTACTTC.

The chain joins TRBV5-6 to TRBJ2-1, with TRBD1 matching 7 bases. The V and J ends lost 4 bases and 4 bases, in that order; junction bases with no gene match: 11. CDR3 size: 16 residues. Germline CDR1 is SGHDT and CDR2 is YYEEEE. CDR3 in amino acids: CASSPKGQTIYNEQFF. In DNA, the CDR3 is TGTGCCAGCAGCCCCAAGGGACAGACTATATACAATGAGCAGTTCTTC.

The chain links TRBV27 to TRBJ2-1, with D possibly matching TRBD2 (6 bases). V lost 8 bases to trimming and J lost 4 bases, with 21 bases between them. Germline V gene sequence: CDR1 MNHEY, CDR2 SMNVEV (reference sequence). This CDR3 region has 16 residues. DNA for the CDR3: TGTGCCAGCGCACTGAAAGGGTTGGGGGGTTACAATGAGCAGTTCTTC. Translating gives CASALKGLGGYNEQFF.

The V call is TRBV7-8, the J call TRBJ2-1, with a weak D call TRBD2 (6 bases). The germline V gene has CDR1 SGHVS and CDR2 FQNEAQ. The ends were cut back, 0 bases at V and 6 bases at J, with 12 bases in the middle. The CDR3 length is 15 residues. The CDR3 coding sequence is TGTGCCAGCAGCTTAGCAGGAGGGGTAAGCAATGAGCAGTTCTTC. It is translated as CASSLAGGVSNEQFF.

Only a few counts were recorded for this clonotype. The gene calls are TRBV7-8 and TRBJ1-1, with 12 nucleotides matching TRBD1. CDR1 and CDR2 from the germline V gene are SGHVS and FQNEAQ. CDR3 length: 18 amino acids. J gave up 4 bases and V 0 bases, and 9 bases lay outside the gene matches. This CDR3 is CASSLARGQGAWSTEAFF. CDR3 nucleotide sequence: TGTGCCAGCAGCTTAGCTAGGGGACAGGGGGCATGGAGCACTGAAGCTTTCTTT.

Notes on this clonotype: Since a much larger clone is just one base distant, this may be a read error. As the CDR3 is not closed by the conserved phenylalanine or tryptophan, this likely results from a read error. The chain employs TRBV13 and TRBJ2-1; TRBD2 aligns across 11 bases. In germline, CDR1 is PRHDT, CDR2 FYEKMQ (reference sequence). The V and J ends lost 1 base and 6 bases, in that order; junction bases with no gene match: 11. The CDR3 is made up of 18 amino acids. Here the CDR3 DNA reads TGTGCCAGCAGCTTAGTAGGAGGGGGACTAGCGGACTTCAATGAGCAGTTCTTA. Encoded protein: CASSLVGGGLADFNEQFL.

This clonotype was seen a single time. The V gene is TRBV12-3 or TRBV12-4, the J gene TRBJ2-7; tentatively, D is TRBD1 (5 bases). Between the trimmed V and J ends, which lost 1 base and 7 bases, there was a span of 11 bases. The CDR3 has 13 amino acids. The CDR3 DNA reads TGTGCCAGCAGTTTAGAGGACATGGGAGAGCAGTACTTC. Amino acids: CASSLEDMGEQYF.

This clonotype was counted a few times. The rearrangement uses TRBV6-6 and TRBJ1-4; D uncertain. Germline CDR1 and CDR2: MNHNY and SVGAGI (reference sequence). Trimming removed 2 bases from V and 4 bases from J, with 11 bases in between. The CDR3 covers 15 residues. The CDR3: CASSYPTESNEKLFF. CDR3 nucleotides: TGTGCCAGCAGTTACCCGACGGAGAGTAATGAAAAACTGTTTTTT.

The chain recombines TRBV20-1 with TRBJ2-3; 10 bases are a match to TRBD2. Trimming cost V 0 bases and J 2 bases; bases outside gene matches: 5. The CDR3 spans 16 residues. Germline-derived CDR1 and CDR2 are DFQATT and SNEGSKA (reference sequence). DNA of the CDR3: TGCAGTGCTAGAGATCCTAGCGGGGGTTTCACAGATACGCAGTATTTT. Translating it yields CSARDPSGGFTDTQYF.

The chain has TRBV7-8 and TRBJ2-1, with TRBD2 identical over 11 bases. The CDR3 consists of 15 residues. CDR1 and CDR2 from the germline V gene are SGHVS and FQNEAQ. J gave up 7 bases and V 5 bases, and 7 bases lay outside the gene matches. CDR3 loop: CASSVSGRALNEQFF. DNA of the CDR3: TGTGCCAGCAGCGTTAGCGGGAGGGCCCTAAATGAGCAGTTCTTC.

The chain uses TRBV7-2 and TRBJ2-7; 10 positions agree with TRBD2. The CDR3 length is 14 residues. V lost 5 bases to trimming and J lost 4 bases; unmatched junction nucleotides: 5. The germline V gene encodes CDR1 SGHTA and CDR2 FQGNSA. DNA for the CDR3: TGTGCCAGCAGCCGACTAGCGGGCTCTTACGAGCAGTACTTC. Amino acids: CASSRLAGSYEQYF.

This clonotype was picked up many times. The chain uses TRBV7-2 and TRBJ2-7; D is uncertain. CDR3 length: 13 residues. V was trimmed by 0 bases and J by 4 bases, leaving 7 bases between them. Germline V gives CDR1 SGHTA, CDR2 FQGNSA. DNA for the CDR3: TGTGCCAGCAGCTTAGCCCTCGATTACGAGCAGTACTTC. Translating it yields CASSLALDYEQYF.

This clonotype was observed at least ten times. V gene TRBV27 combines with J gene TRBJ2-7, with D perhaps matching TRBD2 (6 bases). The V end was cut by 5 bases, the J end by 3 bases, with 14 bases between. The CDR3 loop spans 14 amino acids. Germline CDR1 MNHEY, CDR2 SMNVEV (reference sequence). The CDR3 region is CASSPGSSFYEQYF. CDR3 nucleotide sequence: TGTGCCAGCAGTCCCGGGAGCAGTTTCTACGAGCAGTACTTC.

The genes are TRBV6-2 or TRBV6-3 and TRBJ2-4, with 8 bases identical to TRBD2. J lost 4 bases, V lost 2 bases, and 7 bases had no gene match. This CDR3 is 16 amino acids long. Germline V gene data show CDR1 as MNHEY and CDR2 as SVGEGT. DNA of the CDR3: TGTGCCAGCAGTTACGCGAGCGGGACTAGAAAAAACATTCAGTACTTC. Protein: CASSYASGTRKNIQYF.

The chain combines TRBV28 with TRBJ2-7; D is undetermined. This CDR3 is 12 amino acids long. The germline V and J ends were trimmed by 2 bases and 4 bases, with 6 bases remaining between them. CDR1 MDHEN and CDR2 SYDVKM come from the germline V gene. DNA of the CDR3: TGTGCCAGCAGTTTAAACCGGTACGAGCAGTACTTC. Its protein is CASSLNRYEQYF.

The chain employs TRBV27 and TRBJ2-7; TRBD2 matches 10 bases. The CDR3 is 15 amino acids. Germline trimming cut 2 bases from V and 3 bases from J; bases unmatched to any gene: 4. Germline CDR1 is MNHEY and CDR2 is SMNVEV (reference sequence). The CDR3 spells CASSLLAGANYEQYF. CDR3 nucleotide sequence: TGTGCCAGCAGTTTACTAGCGGGGGCGAACTACGAGCAGTACTTC.

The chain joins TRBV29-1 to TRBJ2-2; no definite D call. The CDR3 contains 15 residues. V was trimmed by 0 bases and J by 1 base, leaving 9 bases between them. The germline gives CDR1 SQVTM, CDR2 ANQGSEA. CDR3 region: CSVEEMGRNTGELFF. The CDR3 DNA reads TGCAGCGTTGAAGAGATGGGCAGGAACACCGGGGAGCTGTTTTTT.

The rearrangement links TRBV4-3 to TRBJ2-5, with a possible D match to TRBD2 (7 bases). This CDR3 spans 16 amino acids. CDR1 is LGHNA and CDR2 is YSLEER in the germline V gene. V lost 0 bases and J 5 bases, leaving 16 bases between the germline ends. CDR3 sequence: CASSQDLGGGRETQYF. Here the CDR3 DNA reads TGCGCCAGCAGCCAAGATCTGGGCGGGGGCAGGGAGACCCAGTACTTC.

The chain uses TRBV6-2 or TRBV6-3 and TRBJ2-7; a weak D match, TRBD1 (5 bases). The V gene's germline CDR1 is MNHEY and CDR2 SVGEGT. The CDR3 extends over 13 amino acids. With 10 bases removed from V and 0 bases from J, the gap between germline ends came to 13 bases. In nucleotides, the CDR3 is TGTGCCACAAGAGGCGACAGCTCCTACGAGCAGTACTTC. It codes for CATRGDSSYEQYF.

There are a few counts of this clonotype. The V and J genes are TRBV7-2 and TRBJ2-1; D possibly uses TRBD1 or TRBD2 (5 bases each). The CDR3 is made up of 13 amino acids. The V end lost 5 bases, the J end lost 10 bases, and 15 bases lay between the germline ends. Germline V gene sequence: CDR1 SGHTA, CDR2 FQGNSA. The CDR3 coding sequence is TGTGCCAGCAGCCCCCCTAAAGGGGACGAGCAGTTCTTC. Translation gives CASSPPKGDEQFF.

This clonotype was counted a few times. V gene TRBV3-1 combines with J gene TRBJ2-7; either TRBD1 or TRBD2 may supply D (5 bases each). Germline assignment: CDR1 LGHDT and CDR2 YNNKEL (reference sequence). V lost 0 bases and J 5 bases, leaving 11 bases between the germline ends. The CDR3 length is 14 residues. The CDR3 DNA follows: TGTGCCAGCAGCCAAGAAAGGGTGGGGGACGAGCAGTACTTC. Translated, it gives CASSQERVGDEQYF.

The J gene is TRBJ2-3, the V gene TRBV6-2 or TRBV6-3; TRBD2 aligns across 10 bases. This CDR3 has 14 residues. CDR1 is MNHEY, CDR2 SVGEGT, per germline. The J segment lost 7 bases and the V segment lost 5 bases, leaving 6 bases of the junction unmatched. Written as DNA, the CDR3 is TGTGCCAGCAGTCCGGGACTAGCGAGGAATACGCAGTATTTT. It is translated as CASSPGLARNTQYF.

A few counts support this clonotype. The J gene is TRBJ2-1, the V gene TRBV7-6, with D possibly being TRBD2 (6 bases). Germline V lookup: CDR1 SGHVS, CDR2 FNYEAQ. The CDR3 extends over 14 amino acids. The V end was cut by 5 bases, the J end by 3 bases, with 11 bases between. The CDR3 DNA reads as TGTGCCAGCAGCCCAGAGACTAGCTACAATGAGCAGTTCTTC. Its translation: CASSPETSYNEQFF.

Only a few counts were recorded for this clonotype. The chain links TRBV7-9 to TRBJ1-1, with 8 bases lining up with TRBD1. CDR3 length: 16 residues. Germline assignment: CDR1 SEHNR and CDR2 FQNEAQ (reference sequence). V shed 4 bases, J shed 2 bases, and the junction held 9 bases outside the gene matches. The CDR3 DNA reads TGTGCCAGCAGCTCCATTGGGACAGGTCCTAACACTGAAGCTTTCTTT. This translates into CASSSIGTGPNTEAFF. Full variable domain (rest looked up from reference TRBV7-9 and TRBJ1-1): DTGVSQNPRHKITKRGQNVTFRCDPISEHNRLYWYRQTLGQGPEFLTYFQNEAQLEKSRLLSDRFSAERPKGSFSTLEIQRTEQGDSAMYLCASSSIGTGPNTEAFFGQGTRLTVV.

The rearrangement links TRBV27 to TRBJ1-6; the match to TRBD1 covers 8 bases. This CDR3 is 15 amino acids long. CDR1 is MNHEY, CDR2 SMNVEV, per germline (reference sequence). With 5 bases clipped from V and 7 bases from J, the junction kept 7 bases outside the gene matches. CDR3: CASSPETGVNSPLHF. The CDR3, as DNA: TGTGCCAGCAGTCCAGAGACAGGGGTGAATTCACCCCTCCACTTT.

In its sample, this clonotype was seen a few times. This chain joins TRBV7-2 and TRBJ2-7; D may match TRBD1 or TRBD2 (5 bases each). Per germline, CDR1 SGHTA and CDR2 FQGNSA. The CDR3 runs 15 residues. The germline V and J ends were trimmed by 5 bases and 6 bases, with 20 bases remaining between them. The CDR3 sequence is CASSAAGTPRAEQYF. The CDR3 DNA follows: TGTGCCAGCAGCGCGGCCGGGACCCCTCGAGCCGAGCAGTACTTC.

The CDR3 spells CASSTGASEQYF. CDR3 nucleotide sequence: TGTGCCAGTAGCACAGGGGCCTCCGAGCAGTACTTC. The chain joins TRBV19 to TRBJ2-7, with TRBD1 matching over 7 bases. V lost 6 bases to trimming and J lost 6 bases; unmatched junction nucleotides: 5. Germline V lookup: CDR1 LNHDA, CDR2 SQIVND (reference sequence). The CDR3 extends over 12 amino acids.

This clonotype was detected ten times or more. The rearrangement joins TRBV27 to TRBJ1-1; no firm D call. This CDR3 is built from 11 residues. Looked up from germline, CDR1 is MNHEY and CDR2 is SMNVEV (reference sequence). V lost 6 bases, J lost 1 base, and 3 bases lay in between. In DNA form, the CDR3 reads TGTGCCAGCAGGGCGAACACTGAAGCTTTCTTT. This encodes CASRANTEAFF.

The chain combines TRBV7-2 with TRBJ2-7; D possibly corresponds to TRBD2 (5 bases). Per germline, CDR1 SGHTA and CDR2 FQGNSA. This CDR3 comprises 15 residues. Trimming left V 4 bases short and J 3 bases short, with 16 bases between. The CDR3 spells CASSWSGGLHYEQYF. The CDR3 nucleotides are TGTGCCAGCAGCTGGAGTGGCGGACTCCACTACGAGCAGTACTTC.

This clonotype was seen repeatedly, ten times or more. CDR3: CASSRQGAGELFF. The CDR3 nucleotides read TGTGCCAGCAGCCGACAGGGTGCCGGGGAGCTGTTTTTT. The V and J genes are TRBV7-7 and TRBJ2-2; 7 bases align to TRBD1. With 5 bases clipped from V and 6 bases from J, the junction kept 3 bases outside the gene matches. The germline V gene has CDR1 SSHAT and CDR2 FNYEAQ (reference sequence). The CDR3 is made up of 13 amino acids.

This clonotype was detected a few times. The CDR3 coding sequence is TGTGCCAGCAGCTTTGCGGGGATATCAGAGACCCAGTACTTC. Translating it yields CASSFAGISETQYF. The chain links TRBV7-2 to TRBJ2-5, with D tentatively TRBD2 (6 bases). V was clipped by 3 bases and J by 4 bases, with 12 bases between them. Germline loops: CDR1 SGHTA, CDR2 FQGNSA. This CDR3 spans 14 amino acids.

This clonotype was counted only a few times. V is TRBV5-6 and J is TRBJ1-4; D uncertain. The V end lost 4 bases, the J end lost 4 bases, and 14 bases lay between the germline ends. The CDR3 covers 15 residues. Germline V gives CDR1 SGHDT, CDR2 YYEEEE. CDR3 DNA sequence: TGTGCCAGCAGCGAAAGGACGGGAAATAATGAAAAACTGTTTTTT. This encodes CASSERTGNNEKLFF.